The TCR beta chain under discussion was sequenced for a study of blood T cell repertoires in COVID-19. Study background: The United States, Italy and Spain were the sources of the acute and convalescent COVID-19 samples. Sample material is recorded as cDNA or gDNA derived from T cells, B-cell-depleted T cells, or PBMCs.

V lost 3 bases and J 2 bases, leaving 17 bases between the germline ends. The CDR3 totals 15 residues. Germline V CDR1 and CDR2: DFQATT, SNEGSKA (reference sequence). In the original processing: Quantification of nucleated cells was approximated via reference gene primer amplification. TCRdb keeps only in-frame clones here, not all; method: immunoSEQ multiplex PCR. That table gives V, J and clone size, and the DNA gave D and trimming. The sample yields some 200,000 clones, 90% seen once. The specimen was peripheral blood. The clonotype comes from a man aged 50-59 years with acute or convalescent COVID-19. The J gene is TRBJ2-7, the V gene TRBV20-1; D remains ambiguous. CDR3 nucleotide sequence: TGCAGTGCTAGTTCCATTACGCGGCTAGCCTACGAGCAGTACTTC. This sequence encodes CSASSITRLAYEQYF.